The clone carrying this TCR beta chain was recorded only once. Its antigen is unidentified. The entry originates in a study of blood T cells in healthy people across ages. Study outcomes and limitations: Long-lived and aged donors differed, with more naive CD4+ cells and higher diversity in the long-lived.

A second 7 to 11 cycle PCR used barcoded and J-beta primers. A single record per CDR3 protein comes from TCRdb applying MiXCR to the 5' RACE reads. This repertoire shows about 620,000 distinct CDR3 sequences, around 50% found once; its top ten account for about 14%. CDR1 and CDR2 from the germline V gene are ENHRY and SYGVKD. CDR3 size: 16 residues. Trimming at V came to 6 bases and at J to 1 base, leaving 9 bases not matched to a gene. Sequenced material: blood. The rearrangement links TRBV10-3 to TRBJ2-3; 8 bases are a match to TRBD2. This TCR came from a woman at least 80 years old in good health. CDR3 sequence (DNA): TGTGCCATCAGCGCAGGAGGAGCGGGGGGCACAGATACGCAGTATTTT. Translating gives CAISAGGAGGTDTQYF.